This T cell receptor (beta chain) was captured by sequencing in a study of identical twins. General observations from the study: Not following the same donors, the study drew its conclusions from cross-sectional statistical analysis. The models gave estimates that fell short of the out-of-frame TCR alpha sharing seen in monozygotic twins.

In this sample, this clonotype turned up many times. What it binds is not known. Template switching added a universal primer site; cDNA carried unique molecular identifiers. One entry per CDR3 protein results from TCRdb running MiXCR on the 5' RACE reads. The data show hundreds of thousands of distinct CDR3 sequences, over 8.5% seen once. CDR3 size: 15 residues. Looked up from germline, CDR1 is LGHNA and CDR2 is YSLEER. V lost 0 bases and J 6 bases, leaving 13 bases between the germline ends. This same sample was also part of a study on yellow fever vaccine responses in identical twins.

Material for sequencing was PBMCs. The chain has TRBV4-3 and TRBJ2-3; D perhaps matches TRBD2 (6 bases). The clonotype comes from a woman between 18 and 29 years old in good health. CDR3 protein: CASSQDRRGGDTQYF. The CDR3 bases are TGCGCCAGCAGCCAAGATCGGCGGGGCGGGGATACGCAGTATTTT.